Presented here are 6 T cell receptor beta chains from one specimen sequenced in a study of blood T cell repertoires in COVID-19. The protocol was immunoSEQ multiplex PCR, while the TCRdb copy is restricted to in-frame clones and leaves out a portion. The table lists approximately 260,000 clones, almost 90% of them singletons, with about 2% in the top ten. The sample taken for sequencing was peripheral blood. These receptors all come from a woman aged 55-69 years with COVID-19, enrolled during active disease.

The V and J genes are TRBV4-2 and TRBJ1-1, with D uncertain. The CDR3 totals 18 residues. With 0 bases removed from V and 1 base from J, the gap between germline ends came to 18 bases. Germline V gives CDR1 LGHNA, CDR2 YNFKEQ. The CDR3 protein is CASSQESVVGSGNTEAFF. The CDR3 region has the DNA TGTGCCAGCAGCCAAGAATCGGTGGTCGGGTCCGGGAACACTGAAGCTTTCTTT.

This chain links TRBV12-5 with TRBJ2-3, with TRBD2 matching 9 bases. The V gene's germline CDR1 is LGHNT and CDR2 FRNRAP. The CDR3 has 15 residues. V was pared by 4 bases and J by 9 bases, with 11 bases of the junction left unmatched. In DNA, the CDR3 is TGTGCTAGTGGTTCGGGACTAGCCTCCGGGGTCACGCAGTATTTT. It yields the protein CASGSGLASGVTQYF. Filled out from reference TRBV12-5 and TRBJ2-3, the complete variable domain reads DARVTQTPRHKVTEMGQEVTMRCQPILGHNTVFWYRQTMMQGLELLAYFRNRAPLDDSGMPKDRFSAEMPDATLATLKIQPSEPRDSAVYFCASGSGLASGVTQYFGPGTRLTVL.

The gene calls are TRBV10-3 and TRBJ2-3, with 11 bases fitting TRBD2. The CDR3 length is 15 residues. Germline V CDR1 and CDR2: ENHRY, SYGVKD. Losses at the gene ends were 3 bases for V and 4 bases for J; bases not matched to a gene: 3. The CDR3 region is CAISDSSGGSDTQYF. In DNA, the CDR3 is TGTGCCATCAGTGATTCTAGCGGGGGGTCAGATACGCAGTATTTT.

The chain combines TRBV5-4 with TRBJ1-3; no reliable D call. Trimming removed 1 base at V and 0 bases at J, with 14 bases between. CDR1 is SGHNT, CDR2 YYREEE, per germline (reference sequence). This CDR3 is built from 17 residues. CDR3 DNA: TGTGCCAGCAGCTTGTTAAGAACACGGAGCTCTGGAAACACCATATATTTT. It encodes CASSLLRTRSSGNTIYF.

V is TRBV6-2 or TRBV6-3 and J is TRBJ2-3, with 9 bases aligning to TRBD2. CDR1 and CDR2 (germline): MNHEY, SVGEGT. The CDR3 is 15 amino acids. The junction had 1 base not matched to a gene; V was cut back by 2 bases and J by 1 base. CDR3 coding DNA: TGTGCCAGCAGTTACGAGCGGGGGGGCACAGATACGCAGTATTTT. This sequence encodes CASSYERGGTDTQYF.

The rearrangement links TRBV7-9 to TRBJ1-2; 9 bases line up with TRBD1. This CDR3 contains 13 residues. Trimming cost V 5 bases and J 8 bases; bases outside gene matches: 6. Germline V gives CDR1 SEHNR, CDR2 FQNEAQ (reference sequence). The CDR3, as DNA: TGTGCCAGCAGCGCACAGGGGGCGGGCGGCTACACCTTC. Translation gives CASSAQGAGGYTF.